This T cell receptor (beta chain) was recorded in a study of T cell changes during pregnancy in multiple sclerosis. This clone was seen a single time. Clones were sequenced by immunoSEQ multiplex PCR, and TCRdb holds only the in-frame ones, with some missing. Of 70,000 to 95,000 clones listed, around 93% were seen once; the top ten hold 3.5% to 4.5%. The CDR3 runs 13 residues. V lost 6 bases to trimming and J lost 5 bases; unmatched junction nucleotides: 4. The germline CDR1 and CDR2 sequences are WNHNN and SYGVQD (reference sequence). This sample comprised peripheral blood, obtained in the first trimester of pregnancy. The source of this sequence is a female donor with multiple sclerosis, enrolled in a pregnancy study. The V call is TRBV10-1, the J call TRBJ1-1, with 9 bases that match TRBD1. This CDR3 is CASRETGGTEAFF. CDR3 nucleotides: TGCGCCAGCAGGGAGACAGGGGGGACTGAAGCTTTCTTT.